The rows below give T cell receptor beta chains drawn from one sample of a study of OX40 agonist ivuxolimab in advanced cancers. Assay: immunoSEQ multiplex PCR; the TCRdb copy retains only in-frame clones and omits some. Here the sample spans roughly 70,000 clones, around four fifths being singletons. Sequenced material: CD4+ or CD8+ T cells sorted from blood, taken in a trial of the OX40 agonist ivuxolimab. The receptors were gathered from an adult with an advanced solid tumor such as melanoma, head and neck, liver or kidney cancer. The CDR3 runs from the conserved cysteine through the conserved F or W. Fields, in order: clone size, D gene, J gene, V gene, CDR3 DNA, CDR3 protein. A D gene is named only where the DNA matches it firmly. Clone size, where shown, is once, few, many, or a class for clones that have expanded.

clone_size: -
d_call: -
j_call: TRBJ2-7
v_call: TRBV6-5
cdr3_nt: TGTGCCAGCAGTTACAACGGCGGGACCTACGAGCAGTACTTC
cdr3_aa: CASSYNGGTYEQYF

clone_size: -
d_call: -
j_call: TRBJ1-5
v_call: TRBV19
cdr3_nt: TGTGCCAGTAGTATTAGGAGGGGTCAGGGCAATCAGCCCCAGCATTTT
cdr3_aa: CASSIRRGQGNQPQHF

clone_size: -
d_call: -
j_call: TRBJ2-1
v_call: TRBV10-3
cdr3_nt: TGTGCCATCAGGGGGTTCTCGGACGTGTTGCAGTTCTTC
cdr3_aa: CAIRGFSDVLQFF

clone_size: -
d_call: -
j_call: TRBJ2-4
v_call: TRBV15
cdr3_nt: TGTGCCACCAGCAGAGAGGCGGGGCTAGCCAAAAACATTCAGTACTTC
cdr3_aa: CATSREAGLAKNIQYF

clone_size: -
d_call: -
j_call: TRBJ1-6
v_call: TRBV19
cdr3_nt: TGTGCCAGTAGTGACACCTTAAATTCACCCCTCCACTTT
cdr3_aa: CASSDTLNSPLHF

clone_size: -
d_call: -
j_call: TRBJ2-1
v_call: TRBV5-6
cdr3_nt: TGTGCCAGTCGGTTCAGGGGACCGAACAATGAGCAGTTCTTC
cdr3_aa: CASRFRGPNNEQFF

clone_size: -
d_call: -
j_call: TRBJ1-3
v_call: TRBV6-1
cdr3_nt: TGTGCCAGCAGACCGGGGGGCTCTGGAAACACCATATATTTT
cdr3_aa: CASRPGGSGNTIYF

clone_size: -
d_call: -
j_call: TRBJ1-1
v_call: TRBV18
cdr3_nt: TGTGCCAGCTCACCACCTGGACATACGAACACTGAAGCTTTCTTT
cdr3_aa: CASSPPGHTNTEAFF

clone_size: -
d_call: TRBD2
j_call: TRBJ2-2
v_call: TRBV7-9
cdr3_nt: TGTGCCAGCAGCCCACCGGGACTAGCGGGATTGAACACCGGGGAGCTGTTTTTT
cdr3_aa: CASSPPGLAGLNTGELFF

clone_size: -
d_call: -
j_call: TRBJ2-3
v_call: TRBV7-9
cdr3_nt: TGTGCCAGCAGCCTGAGGGGGGAGGCCAGAGTGACAGATACGCAGTATTTT
cdr3_aa: CASSLRGEARVTDTQYF

clone_size: -
d_call: TRBD1
j_call: TRBJ1-1
v_call: TRBV5-1
cdr3_nt: TGCGCCAGCAGCTGGGGACAGGGGTTCACTGAAGCTTTCTTT
cdr3_aa: CASSWGQGFTEAFF

clone_size: -
d_call: -
j_call: TRBJ2-5
v_call: TRBV11-2
cdr3_nt: TGTGCCAGCAGCTCTTCCGGGCCAGCCGAACGAAACCAAGAGACCCAGTACTTC
cdr3_aa: CASSSSGPAERNQETQYF

clone_size: -
d_call: -
j_call: TRBJ1-2
v_call: TRBV9
cdr3_nt: TGTGCCAGCAGCGTAGACCACAGGATTTACTATGGCTACACCTTC
cdr3_aa: CASSVDHRIYYGYTF

clone_size: -
d_call: TRBD2
j_call: TRBJ2-2
v_call: TRBV15
cdr3_nt: TGTGCCACCAGCGTAGCGGGGGGTCGCACCGGGGAGCTGTTTTTT
cdr3_aa: CATSVAGGRTGELFF

clone_size: -
d_call: TRBD1
j_call: TRBJ1-2
v_call: TRBV7-2
cdr3_nt: TGTGCCAGCAGCCCTCTTGGACAGGGATTTAAGGGTAAAGGCTACACCTTC
cdr3_aa: CASSPLGQGFKGKGYTF

clone_size: -
d_call: TRBD1
j_call: TRBJ2-1
v_call: TRBV5-4
cdr3_nt: TGTGCCAGCAGCCCAACCTCGGGACAGCGAAACTACAATGAGCAGTTCTTC
cdr3_aa: CASSPTSGQRNYNEQFF

clone_size: -
d_call: TRBD1
j_call: TRBJ2-5
v_call: TRBV18
cdr3_nt: TGTGCCAGCTCTCCAGGGGGAGAGACCCAGTACTTC
cdr3_aa: CASSPGGETQYF

clone_size: -
d_call: TRBD2
j_call: TRBJ2-3
v_call: TRBV29-1
cdr3_nt: TGCAGCGTGGGGAGGACTAGCGGGAGTTCAGATACGCAGTATTTT
cdr3_aa: CSVGRTSGSSDTQYF

clone_size: -
d_call: TRBD1
j_call: TRBJ1-1
v_call: TRBV5-8
cdr3_nt: TGTGCCAGCAGCTTGGAGCCAGGGGGTAACACTGAAGCTTTCTTT
cdr3_aa: CASSLEPGGNTEAFF

clone_size: -
d_call: -
j_call: TRBJ1-3
v_call: TRBV5-1
cdr3_nt: TGCGCCAGCAGCTTGGCCGCCACCTCTGGAAACACCATATATTTT
cdr3_aa: CASSLAATSGNTIYF

clone_size: -
d_call: -
j_call: TRBJ1-2
v_call: TRBV11-2
cdr3_nt: TGTGCCAGCAGCTTCTTACAGAGTAACTATGGCTACACCTTC
cdr3_aa: CASSFLQSNYGYTF

clone_size: -
d_call: -
j_call: TRBJ1-3
v_call: TRBV28
cdr3_nt: TGTGCCAGCAGCGTCGAGGGGGGAACCATATATTTT
cdr3_aa: CASSVEGGTIYF

clone_size: -
d_call: -
j_call: TRBJ1-2
v_call: TRBV27
cdr3_nt: TGTGCCAGCAGTTTACGGATTAACTATGGCTACACCTTC
cdr3_aa: CASSLRINYGYTF

clone_size: -
d_call: -
j_call: TRBJ1-3
v_call: TRBV18
cdr3_nt: TGTGCCAGCTCACCGCTTAATGGGGCTGACACCATATATTTT
cdr3_aa: CASSPLNGADTIYF

clone_size: -
d_call: TRBD2
j_call: TRBJ2-1
v_call: TRBV4-3
cdr3_nt: TGCGCCAGCAGCCTTCGTAGTCGGACTAGCGGGAGTCAGGAGCAGTTCTTC
cdr3_aa: CASSLRSRTSGSQEQFF

clone_size: -
d_call: TRBD2
j_call: TRBJ2-3
v_call: TRBV10-1
cdr3_nt: TGCGCCAGCAGTGAAGCGGGGAGCACAGATACGCAGTATTTT
cdr3_aa: CASSEAGSTDTQYF

clone_size: -
d_call: -
j_call: TRBJ2-5
v_call: TRBV9
cdr3_nt: TGTGCCAGCAGCGTAGACAGCCAAGAGACCCAGTACTTC
cdr3_aa: CASSVDSQETQYF

clone_size: -
d_call: TRBD1
j_call: TRBJ1-5
v_call: TRBV18
cdr3_nt: TGTGCCAGCTCACCCGCCGACAGGGGAGGTTCTCAGCCCCAGCATTTT
cdr3_aa: CASSPADRGGSQPQHF

clone_size: -
d_call: -
j_call: TRBJ1-1
v_call: TRBV27
cdr3_nt: TGTGCCAGCAGTCTCCAGGGGATGGGACACACTGAAGCTTTCTTT
cdr3_aa: CASSLQGMGHTEAFF

clone_size: few
d_call: -
j_call: TRBJ1-2
v_call: TRBV7-9
cdr3_nt: TGTGCCAGCAGCTGGGGGGAGGGCTACACCTTC
cdr3_aa: CASSWGEGYTF

clone_size: -
d_call: -
j_call: TRBJ1-1
v_call: TRBV7-9
cdr3_nt: TGTGCCAGCAGTTTACAGGCGAACACTGAAGCTTTCTTT
cdr3_aa: CASSLQANTEAFF

clone_size: -
d_call: TRBD2
j_call: TRBJ2-1
v_call: TRBV6-1
cdr3_nt: TGTGCCAGCAAGACTAGCGGATCCTACAATGAGCAGTTCTTC
cdr3_aa: CASKTSGSYNEQFF

clone_size: -
d_call: TRBD2
j_call: TRBJ2-3
v_call: TRBV11-3
cdr3_nt: TGTGCCAGCAGCACAGGGACTAGCGGGAGCCATACGCAGTATTTT
cdr3_aa: CASSTGTSGSHTQYF

clone_size: -
d_call: TRBD1
j_call: TRBJ1-1
v_call: TRBV7-9
cdr3_nt: TGTGCCAGCAGCTACGGGACAGCAAACACTGAAGCTTTCTTT
cdr3_aa: CASSYGTANTEAFF

clone_size: -
d_call: -
j_call: TRBJ1-2
v_call: TRBV28
cdr3_nt: TGTGCCAGCAGTGGCCTGGACTATGGCTACACCTTC
cdr3_aa: CASSGLDYGYTF

clone_size: few
d_call: -
j_call: TRBJ2-5
v_call: TRBV7-9
cdr3_nt: TGTGCCAGCAGCTCCGGGGAGACCCAGTACTTC
cdr3_aa: CASSSGETQYF

clone_size: once
d_call: -
j_call: TRBJ1-5
v_call: TRBV28
cdr3_nt: TGTGCCAGCAGTTTAGGGGTGGCAGGGATTTTTAGTGGGTATAGCAATCAGCCCCAGCATTTT
cdr3_aa: CASSLGVAGIFSGYSNQPQHF

clone_size: -
d_call: -
j_call: TRBJ1-1
v_call: TRBV7-2
cdr3_nt: TGTGCCAGCAGCTACAGGATGAGCACTGAAGCTTTCTTT
cdr3_aa: CASSYRMSTEAFF

clone_size: -
d_call: -
j_call: TRBJ1-1
v_call: TRBV6-1
cdr3_nt: TGTGCCAGCAGTCGAGGATTGAACACTGAAGCTTTCTTT
cdr3_aa: CASSRGLNTEAFF

clone_size: -
d_call: TRBD1
j_call: TRBJ1-2
v_call: TRBV6-5
cdr3_nt: TGTGCCAGCAGTAAGGACAGGGTTGGCTATGGCTACACCTTC
cdr3_aa: CASSKDRVGYGYTF

clone_size: -
d_call: TRBD2
j_call: TRBJ2-3
v_call: TRBV19
cdr3_nt: TGTGCCAGTAGTACCCCCCTAGCGGGCCCCACAGATACGCAGTATTTT
cdr3_aa: CASSTPLAGPTDTQYF

clone_size: -
d_call: -
j_call: TRBJ1-1
v_call: TRBV2
cdr3_nt: TGTGCCAGCAGTGAATCTGGCACACCAGGATGGACTGAAGCTTTCTTT
cdr3_aa: CASSESGTPGWTEAFF

clone_size: -
d_call: -
j_call: TRBJ2-1
v_call: TRBV9
cdr3_nt: TGTGCCAGCAGCGTATTCGAAGCCTCCTACAATGAGCAGTTCTTC
cdr3_aa: CASSVFEASYNEQFF

clone_size: -
d_call: -
j_call: TRBJ1-3
v_call: TRBV7-6
cdr3_nt: TGTGCCAGCAGCCCAGGGTCGGTCCACTCTGGAAACACCATATATTTT
cdr3_aa: CASSPGSVHSGNTIYF

clone_size: -
d_call: -
j_call: TRBJ2-7
v_call: TRBV7-9
cdr3_nt: TGTGCCAGCAGCCCCCAAAACGAGCAGTACTTC
cdr3_aa: CASSPQNEQYF

clone_size: few
d_call: -
j_call: TRBJ1-2
v_call: TRBV9
cdr3_nt: TGTGCCAGCAGCGAAAACAGAGCCTATGGCTACACCTTC
cdr3_aa: CASSENRAYGYTF

clone_size: -
d_call: -
j_call: TRBJ1-2
v_call: TRBV18
cdr3_nt: TGTGCCAGCTCACCGACGGATAACTATGGCTACACCTTC
cdr3_aa: CASSPTDNYGYTF

clone_size: few
d_call: -
j_call: TRBJ2-3
v_call: TRBV6-5
cdr3_nt: TGTGCCAGCAGTTACTCGCCCAGCACAGATACGCAGTATTTT
cdr3_aa: CASSYSPSTDTQYF

clone_size: -
d_call: -
j_call: TRBJ2-4
v_call: TRBV18
cdr3_nt: TGTGCCAGCTCACCAGCTCCGGGGTACATTCAGTACTTC
cdr3_aa: CASSPAPGYIQYF

clone_size: -
d_call: TRBD2
j_call: TRBJ2-3
v_call: TRBV19
cdr3_nt: TGTGCCAGTGCCCGGGGGGGCCAGGCAGATACGCAGTATTTT
cdr3_aa: CASARGGQADTQYF

clone_size: once
d_call: TRBD2
j_call: TRBJ2-1
v_call: TRBV19
cdr3_nt: TGTGCCAGTCACCCTAGCGGGAGGTACAATGAGCAGTTCTTC
cdr3_aa: CASHPSGRYNEQFF

clone_size: -
d_call: -
j_call: TRBJ1-2
v_call: TRBV19
cdr3_nt: TGTGCCAGTAGTATAGCTGGTTGGCATGGCTACACCTTC
cdr3_aa: CASSIAGWHGYTF

clone_size: -
d_call: -
j_call: TRBJ2-3
v_call: TRBV2
cdr3_nt: TGTGCCAGCAGTGAACTGAACCACACAGATACGCAGTATTTT
cdr3_aa: CASSELNHTDTQYF

clone_size: few
d_call: TRBD1
j_call: TRBJ1-6
v_call: TRBV5-4
cdr3_nt: TGTGCCAGCAGCTCCTCCAAGACAGGGGTTAATTCACCCCTCCACTTT
cdr3_aa: CASSSSKTGVNSPLHF